In its sample, the clone carrying this T cell receptor (beta chain) was seen a few times. The antigen remains undetermined. The sample originates from a study of beta chain features in type 1 diabetes. Overall study findings and caveats: Whatever favoring of shorter templates PCR might show would apply equally to patients and controls. The study found that naive, central memory and Treg TCRB repertoires appeared more similar in patients than in healthy donors. Shortening of TCRB CDR3s, moderate but significant, appeared in all four CD4+ subsets of Type 1 diabetes patients.

The CDR3 is 15 residues long. Between the trimmed V and J ends, which lost 0 bases and 1 base, there was a span of 7 bases. The germline CDR1 and CDR2 sequences are SGHTA and FQGTGA. Expressed TCRB transcripts were sequenced because the entire RNA isolate underwent reverse transcription. Some clones are missing from TCRdb's copy, which holds only in-frame ones; the method was immunoSEQ multiplex PCR. The sample contains 25,000 to 30,000 clones, around three fifths of which appear only once. The receptor was isolated from a woman aged 18-30 years with type 1 diabetes. The sample was Tregs from blood. The chain combines TRBV7-3 with TRBJ2-1, with D possibly matching TRBD1 (6 bases). This CDR3 reads CASSLTRGSYNEQFF. In nucleotides, the CDR3 is TGTGCCAGCAGCTTAACCAGGGGTTCCTACAATGAGCAGTTCTTC.